This T cell receptor beta chain was recovered during a study of response to subunit inactivated influenza vaccine. At least ten counts were recorded for this clonotype. The CDR3 is 14 residues long. The germline V gene encodes CDR1 WSHSY and CDR2 SAAADI. The trim removed 4 bases at V and 2 bases at J, leaving 2 bases unmatched. TCRdb re-called the RT-PCR reads through MiXCR, storing one row per CDR3 protein. Of around 600,000 distinct CDR3 sequences listed, around 10% were seen once; the top ten hold approximately 11%. These sequences were also reported in another study, on T cells expressing NK-cell markers. This second study notes: The cDNA for TCR beta came from 5'RACE template switching with UMIs. In several donors, dominant clonotypes made up about 28.3-60.1% of CD3+CD56-NKG2C+ cells.

The sequence was collected from a man aged 45-65 years who received an inactivated influenza vaccine. The chain carries TRBV10-2 and TRBJ1-2, with 9 nucleotides matching TRBD1. Source: PBMCs from blood, taken on the day of vaccination. The CDR3, as DNA: TGCGCCAGCAGTGCCGGGACAGGGAACTATGGCTACACCTTC. It translates to CASSAGTGNYGYTF.